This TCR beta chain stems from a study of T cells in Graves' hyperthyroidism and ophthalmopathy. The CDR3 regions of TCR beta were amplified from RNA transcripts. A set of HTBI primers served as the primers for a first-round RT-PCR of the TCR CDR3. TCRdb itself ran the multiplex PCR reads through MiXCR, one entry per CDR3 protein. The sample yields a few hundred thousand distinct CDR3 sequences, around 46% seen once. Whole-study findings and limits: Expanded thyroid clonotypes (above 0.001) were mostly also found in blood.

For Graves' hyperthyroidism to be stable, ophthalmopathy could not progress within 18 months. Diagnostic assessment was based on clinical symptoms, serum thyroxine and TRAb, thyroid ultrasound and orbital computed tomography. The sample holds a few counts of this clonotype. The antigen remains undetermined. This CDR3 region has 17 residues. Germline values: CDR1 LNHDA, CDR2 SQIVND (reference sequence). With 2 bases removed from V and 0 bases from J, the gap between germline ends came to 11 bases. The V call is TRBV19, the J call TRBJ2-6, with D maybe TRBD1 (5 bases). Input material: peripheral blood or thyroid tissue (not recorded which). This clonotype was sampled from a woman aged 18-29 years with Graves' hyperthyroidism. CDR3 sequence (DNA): TGTGCCAGTAGTATATGGGGCCTAAACTCTGGGGCCAACGTCCTGACTTTC. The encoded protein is CASSIWGLNSGANVLTF.